A selection of T cell receptor beta chains follows, all from one sample in a study of glioma-infiltrating T cells. Each CDR3 protein gets one entry after TCRdb re-called the multiplex PCR reads with MiXCR. The sample includes approximately 400,000 distinct CDR3 sequences, about 40% of them seen just once. The sequenced material came from glioma tissue, nonneoplastic brain tissue, or PBMCs (not recorded which). The receptors were gathered from a human donor with low-grade glioma or glioblastoma, undergoing nonglioma brain surgery, or in good health (not recorded which). The CDR3 runs from the conserved cysteine through the conserved F or W. A D gene is named only where the DNA matches it firmly. Size tells how often a clone was seen (once, few, many) or the class of an expanded clone, and some rows leave it out.

D gene: -; J gene: TRBJ2-3; clone size: many; V gene: TRBV6-1; CDR3 protein: CASSLPGGTDTQYF; CDR3 DNA: TGTGCCAGCAGTCTCCCCGGTGGCACAGATACGCAGTATTTT
D gene: -; J gene: TRBJ2-7; clone size: -; V gene: TRBV25-1; CDR3 protein: CASSDPGYSYEQYF; CDR3 DNA: TGTGCCAGCAGTGACCCAGGGTACTCCTACGAGCAGTACTTC
D gene: -; J gene: TRBJ2-1; clone size: few; V gene: TRBV4-2; CDR3 protein: CASSQVLGEQFF; CDR3 DNA: TGTGCCAGCAGCCAAGTACTAGGTGAGCAGTTCTTC
D gene: -; J gene: TRBJ1-1; clone size: -; V gene: TRBV7-9; CDR3 protein: CARSLGYFDSRTWTEAFF; CDR3 DNA: TGTGCCAGAAGCTTAGGTTATTTCGACAGCCGAACGTGGACTGAAGCTTTCTTT
D gene: -; J gene: TRBJ1-6; clone size: few; V gene: TRBV18; CDR3 protein: CASSPQAGKNSPLHF; CDR3 DNA: TGTGCCAGCTCACCACAAGCAGGGAAAAATTCACCCCTCCACTTT
D gene: TRBD2; J gene: TRBJ2-1; clone size: -; V gene: TRBV7-8; CDR3 protein: CASSLVPLAKNNEQFF; CDR3 DNA: TGTGCCAGCAGCTTAGTGCCACTAGCGAAGAACAATGAGCAGTTCTTC
D gene: -; J gene: TRBJ2-3; clone size: many; V gene: TRBV6-1; CDR3 protein: CATSNTDTQYF; CDR3 DNA: TGTGCCACCAGTAACACAGATACGCAGTATTTT
D gene: -; J gene: TRBJ1-5; clone size: many; V gene: TRBV27; CDR3 protein: CASSVVVGQPQHF; CDR3 DNA: TGTGCCAGCAGTGTCGTGGTTGGTCAGCCCCAGCATTTT
D gene: -; J gene: TRBJ2-1; clone size: -; V gene: TRBV20-1; CDR3 protein: CSAPSGDSRQFF; CDR3 DNA: TGCAGTGCTCCCTCAGGGGATTCTAGACAGTTCTTC
D gene: TRBD1; J gene: TRBJ1-2; clone size: many; V gene: TRBV6-1; CDR3 protein: CASSEGPGTGHYGYTF; CDR3 DNA: TGTGCCAGCAGTGAAGGTCCCGGGACAGGGCACTATGGCTACACCTTC
D gene: -; J gene: TRBJ1-6; clone size: few; V gene: TRBV7-2; CDR3 protein: CASSQDDRPLHF; CDR3 DNA: TGTGCCAGCAGCCAGGACGATCGACCCCTCCACTTT
D gene: -; J gene: TRBJ2-5; clone size: -; V gene: TRBV12-3/TRBV12-4; CDR3 protein: CASSFGGHETQYF; CDR3 DNA: TGTGCCAGCAGTTTCGGGGGGCACGAGACCCAGTACTTC
D gene: TRBD1; J gene: TRBJ1-1; clone size: many; V gene: TRBV25-1; CDR3 protein: CASMTGGFTEAFF; CDR3 DNA: TGTGCCAGCATGACAGGGGGCTTCACTGAAGCTTTCTTT
D gene: TRBD1; J gene: TRBJ1-2; clone size: few; V gene: TRBV25-1; CDR3 protein: CASSAGTAYGYTF; CDR3 DNA: TGTGCCAGCAGTGCGGGGACAGCCTATGGCTACACCTTC
D gene: TRBD2; J gene: TRBJ2-3; clone size: -; V gene: TRBV4-3; CDR3 protein: CASSQVGGNQPQYF; CDR3 DNA: TGCGCCAGCAGCCAAGTCGGGGGGAATCAGCCCCAGTATTTT
D gene: -; J gene: TRBJ1-1; clone size: -; V gene: TRBV29-1; CDR3 protein: CSVSPDGYTEAFF; CDR3 DNA: TGCAGCGTTTCCCCCGACGGATACACTGAAGCTTTCTTT
D gene: -; J gene: TRBJ1-2; clone size: -; V gene: TRBV12-3/TRBV12-4; CDR3 protein: CATYSLGNYGYTF; CDR3 DNA: TGTGCCACTTACAGCTTGGGTAACTATGGCTACACCTTC
D gene: -; J gene: TRBJ2-7; clone size: -; V gene: TRBV12-3/TRBV12-4; CDR3 protein: CASSFGPYEKYF; CDR3 DNA: TGTGCCAGCAGTTTCGGGCCCTACGAGAAGTACTTC
D gene: -; J gene: TRBJ1-5; clone size: many; V gene: TRBV28; CDR3 protein: CASSPSDSNQPQHF; CDR3 DNA: TGTGCCAGCAGTCCCTCGGATAGCAATCAGCCCCAGCATTTT
D gene: TRBD2; J gene: TRBJ2-1; clone size: -; V gene: TRBV20-1; CDR3 protein: CSASGLAGARMGYNEQFF; CDR3 DNA: TGCAGTGCTAGCGGACTAGCGGGAGCTCGGATGGGATACAATGAGCAGTTCTTC
D gene: -; J gene: TRBJ2-2; clone size: -; V gene: TRBV7-6; CDR3 protein: CASSLATGVNTGELFF; CDR3 DNA: TGTGCTAGCAGCTTAGCGACAGGAGTTAACACCGGGGAGCTGTTTTTT
D gene: -; J gene: TRBJ2-3; clone size: -; V gene: TRBV5-4; CDR3 protein: CASKGLSTDTLYF; CDR3 DNA: TGTGCCAGCAAAGGGTTATCCACAGATACGCTGTATTTT
D gene: -; J gene: TRBJ2-6; clone size: few; V gene: TRBV6-2/TRBV6-3; CDR3 protein: CASRRDSAGANVLTF; CDR3 DNA: TGTGCCAGCAGGAGAGACAGTGCTGGGGCCAACGTCCTGACTTTC
D gene: -; J gene: TRBJ2-6; clone size: few; V gene: TRBV27; CDR3 protein: CASSPRLLSGANVLTF; CDR3 DNA: TGTGCCAGCAGCCCGCGATTACTCTCTGGGGCCAACGTCCTGACTTTC
D gene: -; J gene: TRBJ2-1; clone size: -; V gene: TRBV5-1; CDR3 protein: CASTPYGAEGSYNEQFF; CDR3 DNA: TGCGCCAGCACCCCTTACGGGGCAGAAGGTTCCTACAATGAGCAGTTCTTC
D gene: -; J gene: TRBJ1-3; clone size: -; V gene: TRBV20-1; CDR3 protein: CSAPEGRGNTIYF; CDR3 DNA: TGCAGTGCTCCCGAGGGGCGCGGAAACACCATATATTTT
D gene: TRBD2; J gene: TRBJ2-3; clone size: many; V gene: TRBV28; CDR3 protein: CASSSGGSGTDTQYF; CDR3 DNA: TGTGCCAGCAGTAGTGGCGGGAGTGGCACAGATACGCAGTATTTT
D gene: -; J gene: TRBJ2-7; clone size: -; V gene: TRBV11-2; CDR3 protein: CASSPLGANSYEQYF; CDR3 DNA: TGTGCCAGCAGCCCACTAGGGGCTAACTCCTACGAGCAGTACTTC
D gene: -; J gene: TRBJ2-2; clone size: many; V gene: TRBV6-2/TRBV6-3; CDR3 protein: CASSPSRERASF; CDR3 DNA: TGTGCCAGCAGTCCCTCCCGAGAGCGGGCATCTTTT
D gene: -; J gene: TRBJ1-1; clone size: -; V gene: TRBV20-1; CDR3 protein: CSAPGSEWAGSVATEAFF; CDR3 DNA: TGCAGTGCTCCCGGATCGGAGTGGGCTGGGTCCGTTGCCACTGAAGCTTTCTTT
D gene: -; J gene: TRBJ1-1; clone size: many; V gene: TRBV27; CDR3 protein: CASSFRRNTEAFF; CDR3 DNA: TGTGCCAGCAGTTTCCGGAGGAACACTGAAGCTTTCTTT
D gene: TRBD2; J gene: TRBJ2-3; clone size: -; V gene: TRBV19; CDR3 protein: CATSGTSGDTQYF; CDR3 DNA: TGTGCCACTTCCGGGACTAGCGGAGATACGCAGTATTTT